Presented here are 3 T cell receptor beta chains from one specimen sequenced in a study of blood T cell repertoires in COVID-19 (dated by TCRdb to between 2020 and 2021). Receptor amplification or capture employed the immunoSEQ multiplex PCR assay. TCRdb's version of the immuneACCESS table is confined to in-frame rearrangements and falls short of the full clone set. An unresolved V gene accounts for under half of the shortfall where checked; the remainder is of unknown origin. For this sample there are a few hundred thousand clones; approximately 77% appear just once. Clones ranked in the top ten supply roughly 3.1% of the sample. Sequencing input: peripheral blood. The receptors originated from a woman aged 18-30 years with acute or convalescent COVID-19.

The genes are TRBV28 and TRBJ2-7; TRBD1 matches at 11 bases. The CDR3 consists of 15 residues. Germline V CDR1 and CDR2: MDHEN, SYDVKM. Trimming at V came to 3 bases and at J to 0 bases, leaving 1 base not matched to a gene. The CDR3 reads CASSFGTGGSYEQYF. DNA for the CDR3: TGTGCCAGCAGTTTCGGGACAGGGGGCTCCTACGAGCAGTACTTC.

This chain joins TRBV6-2 or TRBV6-3 and TRBJ2-4, with 11 positions matching TRBD2. The CDR3 consists of 18 residues. V trimming: 4 bases; J trimming: 7 bases; junction bases outside the gene matches: 15. Germline-derived CDR1 and CDR2 are MNHEY and SVGEGT. DNA of the CDR3: TGTGCCAGCAGTTCAATAGCGGGAGGGCCGGGTTTTTCTAACATTCAGTACTTC. This gives the protein CASSSIAGGPGFSNIQYF.

Ten or more counts support this clone. The chain joins TRBV7-6 to TRBJ1-4; 7 bases map to TRBD1. The germline gives CDR1 SGHVS, CDR2 FNYEAQ. The CDR3 is 15 amino acids. The ends lost 0 bases at V and 5 bases at J; junction bases unmatched: 3. The CDR3 DNA follows: TGTGCCAGCAGCTTAGCGGGGACAGAGAATGAAAAACTGTTTTTT. Its translation: CASSLAGTENEKLFF.